This T cell receptor (beta chain) is drawn from a study of OX40 agonist ivuxolimab in advanced cancers. The CDR3 totals 17 residues. Germline V CDR1 and CDR2: ENHRY, SYGVKD. After removal of 2 bases from V and 8 bases from J, the junction contained 8 bases not matched to a gene. This table comes from immunoSEQ multiplex PCR, and its TCRdb copy is limited to in-frame clones, with some not included. The data hold almost 85,000 clones, with about 91% observed a single time. This sequence joins TRBV10-3 and TRBJ2-1, with TRBD2 matching over 14 bases. The sequence derives from an adult with an advanced solid tumor such as melanoma, head and neck, liver or kidney cancer. This specimen was CD4+ or CD8+ T cells sorted from blood, taken in a trial of the OX40 agonist ivuxolimab. The CDR3 nucleotides are TGTGCCATCAGTGAGAGGGGACTAGCGGGAGAAGGTTATGAGCAGTTCTTC. Residues: CAISERGLAGEGYEQFF.